Below are 2 T cell receptor beta chains sequenced from a single sample in a study of blood T cell repertoires in COVID-19. Sequencing used immunoSEQ multiplex PCR; TCRdb keeps in-frame clones, though not all of them. The sample records approximately 100,000 clones, 81% being singletons. Sequenced input: peripheral blood. The source of these receptors is a human donor in a cohort sampled during active COVID-19.

The chain recombines TRBV28 with TRBJ2-7; D is possibly TRBD1 (5 bases). The CDR3 contains 13 residues. Germline CDR1 is MDHEN and CDR2 is SYDVKM. V shed 4 bases and J shed 3 bases, with 10 bases lying between them. In DNA, the CDR3 is TGTGCCAGCAGTTCTGCAGGGTTCTACGAGCAGTACTTC. This codes for CASSSAGFYEQYF.

The V call is TRBV7-9, the J call TRBJ1-5; 12 bases match TRBD1. Germline loops: CDR1 SEHNR, CDR2 FQNEAQ (reference sequence). Trimming at V came to 3 bases and at J to 6 bases, leaving 3 bases not matched to a gene. The CDR3 totals 15 residues. For the CDR3, the DNA is TGTGCCAGCAGCTTTGGGACAGGGGGCGTTCAGCCCCAGCATTTT. Amino acid sequence: CASSFGTGGVQPQHF.